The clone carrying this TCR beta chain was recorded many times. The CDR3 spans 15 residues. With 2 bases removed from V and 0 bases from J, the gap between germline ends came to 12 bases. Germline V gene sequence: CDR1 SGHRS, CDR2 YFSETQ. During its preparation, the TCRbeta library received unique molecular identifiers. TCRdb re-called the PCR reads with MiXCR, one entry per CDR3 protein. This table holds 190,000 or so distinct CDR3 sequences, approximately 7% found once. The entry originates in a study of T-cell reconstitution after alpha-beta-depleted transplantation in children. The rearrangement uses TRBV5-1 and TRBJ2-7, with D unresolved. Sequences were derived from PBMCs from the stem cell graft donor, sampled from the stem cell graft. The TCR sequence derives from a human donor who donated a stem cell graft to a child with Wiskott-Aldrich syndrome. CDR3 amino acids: CASSFTRPSSYEQYF. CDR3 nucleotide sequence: TGCGCCAGCAGCTTCACCCGGCCTTCCTCCTACGAGCAGTACTTC.